This T cell receptor beta chain stems from a study of cytomegalovirus exposure and HLA in healthy donors. The overall study: Both the approximately 120 validation repertoires and the approximately 700 first-cohort repertoires used the same platform, as reported by a later analysis. Overall study findings and caveats: Across donors, most TCRs were seen rarely, yet some public ones were widespread. Associated with cytomegalovirus, according to the listing, were about 160 TCR beta chains.

Turning to this clone: No antigen is known for it.

The ends were cut back, 1 base at V and 7 bases at J, with 10 bases in the middle. This CDR3 is built from 14 residues. CDR1 and CDR2 from the germline V gene are SGHTA and FQGNSA. Generated by immunoSEQ multiplex PCR, the TCRdb table keeps only in-frame clones and is missing some. The sample records some 150,000 clones, 80% to 90% being singletons. The TCR sequence derives from a woman under 30 in good health and CMV-seropositive. The gene calls are TRBV7-2 and TRBJ2-2, with D perhaps matching TRBD1 (6 bases). Input material: PBMCs. Here the CDR3 DNA reads TGTGCCAGCAGCTTAGGCCAGGGGAGCGGGGAGCTGTTTTTT. This sequence encodes CASSLGQGSGELFF.